The present entry profiles one T cell receptor (beta chain) with its context. Sequencing was performed with immunoSEQ multiplex PCR; in TCRdb, only in-frame clones are kept and a portion is missing. The table lists 56,000 or so clones, over 75% of them singletons. Germline V gives CDR1 MDHEN, CDR2 SYDVKM. The CDR3 has 13 residues. Trimming left V 3 bases short and J 3 bases short, with 8 bases between. This sample was taken from a study of T cell changes during pregnancy in multiple sclerosis. This TCR was sampled from a female donor in good health, enrolled as a control in a pregnancy study. The chain uses TRBV28 and TRBJ1-2; D ambiguous. The material sequenced was peripheral blood, taken in the first trimester of pregnancy. In nucleotides, the CDR3 is TGTGCCAGCAGTTTTACTTTTGACTATGGCTACACCTTC. Residues: CASSFTFDYGYTF.